This T cell receptor beta chain was recorded in a study of blood T cells in healthy people across ages. Combining a sample-barcoded 5' primer with a J-beta primer mix, a second PCR ran for roughly 7 to 12 cycles. A template-switch adaptor with 12 random nucleotides tagged each cDNA molecule. The yield of each sample was at least 3 million CDR3-containing paired-end reads. TCRdb re-analysed the 5' RACE reads in MiXCR, keeping a single row per CDR3 protein. The sample shows approximately 1.5 million distinct CDR3 sequences, about 35% of them seen only once. V dropped 6 bases and J dropped 5; count of bases not matched to a gene: 7. In germline, CDR1 is DFQATT, CDR2 SNEGSKA (reference sequence). This CDR3 contains 13 residues. Healthy Caucasians from Russia aged about 6 to 90 served as donors.

The sequenced sample consisted of blood. The chain employs TRBV20-1 and TRBJ2-3, with TRBD2 matching 8 bases. This clonotype was sampled from a woman between 25 and 40 years old in good health. CDR3: CSAAKREKDTQYF. The CDR3 DNA reads TGCAGTGCAGCTAAGCGGGAGAAAGATACGCAGTATTTT.